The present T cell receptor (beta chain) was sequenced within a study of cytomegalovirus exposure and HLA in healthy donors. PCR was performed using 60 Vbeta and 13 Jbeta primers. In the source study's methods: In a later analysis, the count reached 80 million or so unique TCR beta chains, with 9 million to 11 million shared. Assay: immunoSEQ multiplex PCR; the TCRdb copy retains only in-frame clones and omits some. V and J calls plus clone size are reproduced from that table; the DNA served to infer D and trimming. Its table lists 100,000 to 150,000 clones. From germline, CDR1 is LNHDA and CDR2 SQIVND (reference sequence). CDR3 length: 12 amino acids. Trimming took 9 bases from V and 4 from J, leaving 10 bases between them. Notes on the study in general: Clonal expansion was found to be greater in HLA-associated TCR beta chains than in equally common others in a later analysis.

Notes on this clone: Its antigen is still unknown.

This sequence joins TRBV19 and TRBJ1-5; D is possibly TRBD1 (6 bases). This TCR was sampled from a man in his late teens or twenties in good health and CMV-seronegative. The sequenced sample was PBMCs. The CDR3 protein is CASTGFNQPQHF. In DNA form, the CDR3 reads TGTGCCAGCACAGGGTTTAATCAGCCCCAGCATTTT.